Listed below are T cell receptor beta chains from one sample, sequenced in a study of control samples from healthy donors and cancer patients. Using immunoSEQ multiplex PCR, the repertoire was profiled, and TCRdb retains in-frame clones only, with some absent. The data contain tens of thousands of clones, about nine tenths of them singletons. Material: blood. The receptors derive from a man aged 25 to 40 in good health. Each CDR3 is given with its conserved first and last residue. A D gene is named only where the DNA matches it firmly. Part of the rows lack a size; the others show once, few, many or a class for expanded clones.

V gene	CDR3 length	D gene	J gene	clone size	CDR3 DNA	CDR3 protein
TRBV7-9	19	TRBD2	TRBJ2-3	NA	TGTGCCAGCAGCCCCCTCCCGGGACTAGCGGGGGGACAAACAGATACGCAGTATTTT	CASSPLPGLAGGQTDTQYF
TRBV28	14	NA	TRBJ1-5	NA	TGTGCCAGCAGACCTGGGGGAGGCGGACAGCCCCAGCATTTT	CASRPGGGGQPQHF
TRBV5-6	14	TRBD1	TRBJ2-3	NA	TGTGCCAGCAGTTTAGGGACAGGGGTAAGGGCGCAGTATTTT	CASSLGTGVRAQYF
TRBV5-4	14	NA	TRBJ2-7	NA	TGTGCCAGCAGCTTGGGTGTGGCCTCCTACGAGCAGTACTTC	CASSLGVASYEQYF
TRBV5-6	15	TRBD2	TRBJ2-1	NA	TGTGCCAGCAGCTTCACTAGCGGGGGGAACAATGAGCAGTTCTTC	CASSFTSGGNNEQFF
TRBV2	14	NA	TRBJ1-2	NA	TGTGCCAGCAGGGATACAGGGACTGACTATGGCCACACCTTC	CASRDTGTDYGHTF
TRBV9	14	NA	TRBJ1-3	NA	TGTGCCAGCAGCCCCCCGGGGGATGGAAACACCATATATTTT	CASSPPGDGNTIYF
TRBV3-1/TRBV3-2	19	NA	TRBJ1-3	NA	TGTGCCAGCAGCCAAGATCTGCCGGGCTTAGTCTCCTCTGGAAACACCATATATTTT	CASSQDLPGLVSSGNTIYF
TRBV18	15	TRBD2	TRBJ2-1	NA	TGTGCCAGCTCACCAGCTAGCGGGACCCACAATGAGCAGTTCTTC	CASSPASGTHNEQFF
TRBV7-9	12	NA	TRBJ1-3	once	TGTGCCAGCAGCTTAGGAGTAACAGTCCCGTATTTT	CASSLGVTVPYF
TRBV7-8	14	NA	TRBJ2-7	NA	TGTGCCAGCACAGCTCTAGCAGGTAGCAACGAGCAGTACTTC	CASTALAGSNEQYF
TRBV6-1	10	TRBD1	TRBJ1-5	NA	TGTGCCAGCAGTGAGACAGGGTTTCATTTT	CASSETGFHF
TRBV24-1	14	TRBD1	TRBJ2-7	NA	TGTGCCACCAGTGCCCGGGACAGAGTCTACGAGCAGTACTTC	CATSARDRVYEQYF
TRBV20-1	11	NA	TRBJ2-7	NA	TGCAGTGCTTTAGGGGGGTACGAGCAGTACTTC	CSALGGYEQYF
TRBV11-2	15	NA	TRBJ2-5	few	TGTGCCAGCAGCTTAGAGGCGGCCAGAGTAGAGACCCAGTACTTC	CASSLEAARVETQYF
TRBV6-4	15	NA	TRBJ2-3	NA	TGTGCCAGCAGTGAGGTGGAGGGGCTCACAGATACGCAGTATTTT	CASSEVEGLTDTQYF
TRBV27	15	TRBD1	TRBJ2-4	NA	TGTGCCAGCAAGGGGGACAGGGTAGCCAAAAACATTCAGTACTTC	CASKGDRVAKNIQYF
TRBV7-8	15	NA	TRBJ1-2	NA	TGTGCCAGCAGCCTGGGCAGGGTCGTTACCTATGGCTACACCTTC	CASSLGRVVTYGYTF
TRBV5-1	14	NA	TRBJ1-3	NA	TGCGCCAGCAGCGAGGGTAGCTCTGGAAACACCATATATTTT	CASSEGSSGNTIYF
TRBV9	17	TRBD1	TRBJ1-6	NA	TGTGCCAGCAGCGCATTGGGACAGGGGGCCTATAATTCACCCCTCCACTTT	CASSALGQGAYNSPLHF
TRBV19	14	NA	TRBJ2-3	NA	TGTGCCAGTACCACCGGTACTAGCACAGATACGCAGTATTTT	CASTTGTSTDTQYF
TRBV28	14	NA	TRBJ1-2	NA	TGTGCCAGCAGTTCCCGGGGCTTAAACTATGGCTACACCTTC	CASSSRGLNYGYTF
TRBV18	14	TRBD1	TRBJ1-4	once	TGTGCCAGCTCACGGGGGACAGGGCGGGAAAAACTGTTTTTT	CASSRGTGREKLFF
TRBV6-1	18	TRBD1	TRBJ1-2	NA	TGTGCCAGCAGTGAATCCCCGACCGGGACAGGGGTTAGTGGTGGCTACACCTTC	CASSESPTGTGVSGGYTF
TRBV28	14	NA	TRBJ1-2	NA	TGTGCCAGCAGTTTATCTGCAGCTAACTATGGCTACACCTTC	CASSLSAANYGYTF
TRBV4-1	15	NA	TRBJ1-2	NA	TGCGCCAGCAGCCAAGAAGACAGCCTCTCGATTCCCGGCGCCTTC	CASSQEDSLSIPGAF
TRBV7-9	12	NA	TRBJ1-5	NA	TGTGCCAGCAGCATTGATGGGGGGCCCCAGCATTTT	CASSIDGGPQHF
TRBV7-9	15	NA	TRBJ1-1	NA	TGTGCCAGCAGCCGCCGGGACAACATGAACACTGAAGCTTTCTTT	CASSRRDNMNTEAFF